These 14 T cell receptor beta chains share one sample of origin, sequenced in a study of vaccination and CD4 T cells after COVID-19. Cultured CD4+ T-cell DNA underwent Oncomine TCR Beta short-read sequencing. In this case, cultured CD4+ T cells provided the extracted genomic DNA. TCRdb reanalysed the PCR reads using MiXCR and keeps one entry per CDR3 protein. Among some 10,000 distinct CDR3 sequences, about 40% were seen once, and the ten largest hold approximately 15%. These receptors have no identified antigens. Treatment meaning: approximately 9-day PBMC culture with coronavirus spike peptide pools or control peptides (ViraFEST assay). Harvesting of the unexposed donor's CD4+ T cells predated the COVID-19 pandemic (2011-2018). The material sequenced was CD4+ T cells from blood, cultured in vitro. The receptors derive from a human donor in good health.

This clonotype was counted only a few times. V is TRBV25-1 and J is TRBJ1-3; D perhaps matches TRBD1 (5 bases). The CDR3 is 14 amino acids. V was trimmed by 4 bases and J by 2 bases, leaving 9 bases between them. Germline V lookup: CDR1 MGHDK, CDR2 SYGVNS. In DNA form, the CDR3 reads TGTGCCAGCAGTGGGGACGGGACTGGAAACACCATATATTTT. Its translation is CASSGDGTGNTIYF. Using reference TRBV25-1 and TRBJ1-3 for the parts outside the CDR3, the full variable domain is EADIYQTPRYLVIGTGKKITLECSQTMGHDKMYWYQQDPGMELHLIHYSYGVNSTEKGDLSSESTVSRIRTEHFPLTLESARPSHTSQYLCASSGDGTGNTIYFGEGSWLTVV.

The chain joins TRBV7-2 to TRBJ2-7; D perhaps matches TRBD1 (6 bases). The germline V gene encodes CDR1 SGHTA and CDR2 FQGNSA. The V gene lost 3 bases and the J gene lost 4 bases, with 7 bases spanning the gap. The CDR3 runs 12 residues. The CDR3 loop is CASSFRGYEQYF. The CDR3 DNA is TGTGCCAGCAGCTTCAGGGGTTACGAGCAGTACTTC.

This clonotype was seen more than once but under ten times. The chain links TRBV20-1 to TRBJ1-1, with D possibly matching TRBD1 (5 bases). In germline, CDR1 is DFQATT, CDR2 SNEGSKA (reference sequence). Trimming shortened V by 6 bases and J by 1 base, and 12 bases separated the two germline ends. The CDR3 length is 13 residues. The CDR3 DNA reads TGCAGTGCCTGGGACTACCGGAACACTGAAGCTTTCTTT. Encoded protein: CSAWDYRNTEAFF.

The rearrangement joins TRBV19 to TRBJ1-1, with D possibly being TRBD1 (5 bases). Deletions cut 4 bases from V and 5 bases from J, with 14 bases between. The V gene's germline CDR1 is LNHDA and CDR2 SQIVND (reference sequence). This CDR3 spans 14 amino acids. CDR3 bases: TGTGCCAGTAGTAGCACCGCAGGGTTTACTGAAGCTTTCTTT. Protein: CASSSTAGFTEAFF.

V gene TRBV7-3 combines with J gene TRBJ2-5; TRBD1 agrees at 7 bases. With 2 bases clipped from V and 2 bases from J, the junction kept 5 bases outside the gene matches. Per the germline V gene, CDR1 is SGHTA and CDR2 is FQGTGA. This CDR3 has 15 amino acids. The CDR3: CASSLGARGQETQYF. CDR3 sequence (DNA): TGTGCCAGCAGCTTAGGGGCCAGGGGGCAAGAGACCCAGTACTTC.

This clonotype has only a few counts. V gene TRBV20-1 combines with J gene TRBJ2-1; D call uncertain. V shed 4 bases and J shed 3 bases, with 7 bases lying between them. CDR1 DFQATT and CDR2 SNEGSKA come from the germline V gene (reference sequence). CDR3 size: 12 residues. The CDR3 DNA reads as TGCAGTGCTAAGGGCATCTACAATGAGCAGTTCTTC. Amino acid sequence: CSAKGIYNEQFF.

The chain employs TRBV7-6 and TRBJ2-3; 11 bases map to TRBD2. The CDR3 spans 16 residues. After removal of 4 bases from V and 3 bases from J, the junction contained 6 bases not matched to a gene. Germline CDR1 reads SGHVS; CDR2 reads FNYEAQ. CDR3 loop: CASSSLTSGKTDTQYF. The CDR3 DNA follows: TGTGCCAGCAGCTCGCTGACTAGCGGGAAGACAGATACGCAGTATTTT.

The V gene is TRBV24-1, the J gene TRBJ2-1; 16 bases agree with TRBD2. V lost 4 bases and J lost 7; bases outside the gene matches: 9. The V gene's germline CDR1 is KGHDR and CDR2 SFDVKD. CDR3 size: 18 residues. The CDR3 nucleotides are TGTGCCACCAGTGAGGACTACGGGACTAGCGGGAGGGGAAATGAGCAGTTCTTC. Its protein is CATSEDYGTSGRGNEQFF.

In this sample, this clonotype turned up a few times. The chain carries TRBV19 and TRBJ2-7; D is undetermined. The V end lost 4 bases, the J end lost 0 bases, and 16 bases lay between the germline ends. There are 16 residues in the CDR3. From germline, CDR1 is LNHDA and CDR2 SQIVND (reference sequence). This CDR3 is CASSRLAGPSSYEQYF. The CDR3 bases are TGTGCCAGTAGTAGGTTGGCCGGGCCATCCTCCTACGAGCAGTACTTC.

This clonotype occurred a few times. The chain carries TRBV11-2 and TRBJ1-2; D is perhaps TRBD1 (5 bases). Germline-derived CDR1 and CDR2 are SGHAT and FQNNGV. V was clipped by 3 bases and J by 1 base, with 15 bases between them. The CDR3 is 16 residues long. The DNA of the CDR3 is TGTGCCAGCAGCTTTAGGATGGGACGGAATAACTATGGCTACACCTTC. This translates into CASSFRMGRNNYGYTF. Together with reference TRBV11-2 and TRBJ1-2, the CDR3 gives the full variable domain: EAGVAQSPRYKIIEKRQSVAFWCNPISGHATLYWYQQILGQGPKLLIQFQNNGVVDDSQLPKDRFSAERLKGVDSTLKIQPAKLEDSAVYLCASSFRMGRNNYGYTFGSGTRLTVV.

This sequence joins TRBV20-1 and TRBJ1-2; D not resolved. Per germline, CDR1 DFQATT and CDR2 SNEGSKA (reference sequence). Between the trimmed V and J ends, which lost 3 bases and 5 bases, there was a span of 13 bases. There are 13 residues in the CDR3. For the CDR3, the DNA is TGCAGTGCTAGTGTGCCCGATAATTATGGCTACACCTTC. Translating it yields CSASVPDNYGYTF.

A few counts support this clonotype. The gene calls are TRBV6-2 or TRBV6-3 and TRBJ2-6; TRBD2 might be the D (5 bases). Trimming shortened V by 10 bases and J by 0 bases, and 7 bases separated the two germline ends. The CDR3 contains 13 residues. CDR1 is MNHEY, CDR2 SVGEGT, per germline. The CDR3 DNA follows: TGTGCCACCGACTACTCTGGGGCCAACGTCCTGACTTTC. Protein sequence: CATDYSGANVLTF.

The CDR3 DNA follows: TGTGCCAGCAGGGACACAGATACGCAGTATTTT. Translation gives CASRDTDTQYF. The gene calls are TRBV11-2 and TRBJ2-3; D is unclear. The ends were cut back, 6 bases at V and 2 bases at J, with 3 bases in the middle. CDR1 and CDR2 (germline): SGHAT, FQNNGV. The CDR3 is made up of 11 amino acids.

The chain has TRBV14 and TRBJ2-3; D gene ambiguous. Germline-derived CDR1 and CDR2 are SGHDN and FVKESK. Deletions cut 1 base from V and 6 bases from J, with 5 bases between. The CDR3 has 12 residues. Here the CDR3 reads CASSQARDTQYF. As DNA, the CDR3 is TGTGCCAGCAGCCAAGCTAGGGATACGCAGTATTTT.